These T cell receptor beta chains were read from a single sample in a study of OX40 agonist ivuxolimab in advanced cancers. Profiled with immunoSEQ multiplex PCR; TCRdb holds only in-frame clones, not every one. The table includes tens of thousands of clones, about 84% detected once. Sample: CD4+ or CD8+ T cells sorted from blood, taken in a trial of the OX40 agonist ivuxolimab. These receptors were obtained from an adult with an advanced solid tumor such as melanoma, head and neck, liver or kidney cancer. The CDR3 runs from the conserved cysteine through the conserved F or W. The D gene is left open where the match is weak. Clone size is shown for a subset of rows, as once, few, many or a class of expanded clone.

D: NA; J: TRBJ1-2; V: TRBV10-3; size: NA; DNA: TGTGCCATCAGTGAGTCGCCCTCAGTGTATGGCTACACCTTC; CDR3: CAISESPSVYGYTF
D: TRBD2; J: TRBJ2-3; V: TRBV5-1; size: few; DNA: TGCGCCAGCAGCGCAAACGTGGGGACTAGCGGCACAGATACGCAGTATTTT; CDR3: CASSANVGTSGTDTQYF
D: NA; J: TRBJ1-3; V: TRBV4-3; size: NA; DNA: TGCGCCAGCAGCCAGACCCTGACAGCGTCTGGAAACACCATATATTTT; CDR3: CASSQTLTASGNTIYF
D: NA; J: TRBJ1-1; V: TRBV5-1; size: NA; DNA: TGCGCCAGCAGCTTCACAGGGCTGAACACTGAAGCTTTCTTT; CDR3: CASSFTGLNTEAFF
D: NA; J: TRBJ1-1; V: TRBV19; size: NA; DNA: TGTGCCAGTACCCACGGGGTACTGGACACTGAAGCTTTCTTT; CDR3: CASTHGVLDTEAFF
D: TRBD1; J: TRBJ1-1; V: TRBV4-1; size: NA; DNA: TGCGCCAGCAGCCAAGATCGACAGGGGACTGAAGCTTTCTTT; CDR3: CASSQDRQGTEAFF
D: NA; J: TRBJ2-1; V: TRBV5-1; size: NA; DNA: TGCGCCAGCAGCTTGAACAATGAGCAGTTCTTC; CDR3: CASSLNNEQFF
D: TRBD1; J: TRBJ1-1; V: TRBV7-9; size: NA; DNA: TGTGCCAGCAGCAACCCGGGACAGGCACCTCGAGGGGCTTTCTTT; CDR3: CASSNPGQAPRGAFF
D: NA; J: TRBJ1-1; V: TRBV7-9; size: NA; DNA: TGTGCCAGCAGCTTAGCCCAGGGTAAAGCTGAAGCTTTCTTT; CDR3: CASSLAQGKAEAFF
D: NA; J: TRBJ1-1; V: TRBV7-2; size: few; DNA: TGTGCCAGCAGCTTCGTGGATACTGAAGCTTTCTTT; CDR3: CASSFVDTEAFF
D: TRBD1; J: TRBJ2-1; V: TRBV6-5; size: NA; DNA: TGTGCCAGCAGTTTGAGGGGACAGGGGGCCGATAGAGAGCAGTTCTTC; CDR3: CASSLRGQGADREQFF
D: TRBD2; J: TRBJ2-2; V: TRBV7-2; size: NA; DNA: TGTGCCAGCAGCTTTAGCGGGGGGGCCCCCGGGGAGCTGTTTTTT; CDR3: CASSFSGGAPGELFF
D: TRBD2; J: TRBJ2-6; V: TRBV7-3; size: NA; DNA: TGTGCCAGCAGCTTTATAGGGACTAGCGTCTCCTCTGGGGCCAACGTCCTGACTTTC; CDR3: CASSFIGTSVSSGANVLTF
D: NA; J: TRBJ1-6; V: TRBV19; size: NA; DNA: TGTGCCAGTAGTATAGACAGCGGCCGCTCCTACTCCTATAATTCACCCCTCCACTTT; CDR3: CASSIDSGRSYSYNSPLHF
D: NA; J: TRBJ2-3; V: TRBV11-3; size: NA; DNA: TGTGCCAGCAGCCCGCCGTTTGGGGCAGATACGCAGTATTTT; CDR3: CASSPPFGADTQYF
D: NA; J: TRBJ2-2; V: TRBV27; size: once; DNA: TGTGCCAGCAGTTCCTCTCGTCAGGGGACCGGGGAGCTGTTTTTT; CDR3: CASSSSRQGTGELFF
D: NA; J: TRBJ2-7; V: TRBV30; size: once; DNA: TGTGCCTGGAGTCCCCGGGGGCTCAACTCCTACGAGCAGTACTTC; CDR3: CAWSPRGLNSYEQYF
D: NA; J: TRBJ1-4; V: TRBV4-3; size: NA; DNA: TGCGCCAGCAGCGAGGAGAACAGTTTGGCAACTAATGAAAAACTGTTTTTT; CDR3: CASSEENSLATNEKLFF
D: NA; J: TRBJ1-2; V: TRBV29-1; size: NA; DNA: TGCAGCGTTGAACACGGCCACTATGGCTACACCTTC; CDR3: CSVEHGHYGYTF
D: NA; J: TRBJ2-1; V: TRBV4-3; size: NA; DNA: TGCGCCAGCAGCCCCAAAATCTCGGGCAATGAGCAGTTCTTC; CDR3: CASSPKISGNEQFF
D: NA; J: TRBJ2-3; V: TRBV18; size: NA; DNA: TGTGCCAGCTCACCGAGGCAGGGGAGAACAGATACGCAGTATTTT; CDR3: CASSPRQGRTDTQYF
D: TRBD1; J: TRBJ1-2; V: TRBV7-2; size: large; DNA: TGTGCCAGCAGAACGGGCGGGACAGGGATAAGCTACACCTTC; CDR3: CASRTGGTGISYTF
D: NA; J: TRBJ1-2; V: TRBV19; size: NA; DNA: TGTGCCAGTAGCCCCTCAGGACGGGGACCTTACTATGGCTACACCTTC; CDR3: CASSPSGRGPYYGYTF